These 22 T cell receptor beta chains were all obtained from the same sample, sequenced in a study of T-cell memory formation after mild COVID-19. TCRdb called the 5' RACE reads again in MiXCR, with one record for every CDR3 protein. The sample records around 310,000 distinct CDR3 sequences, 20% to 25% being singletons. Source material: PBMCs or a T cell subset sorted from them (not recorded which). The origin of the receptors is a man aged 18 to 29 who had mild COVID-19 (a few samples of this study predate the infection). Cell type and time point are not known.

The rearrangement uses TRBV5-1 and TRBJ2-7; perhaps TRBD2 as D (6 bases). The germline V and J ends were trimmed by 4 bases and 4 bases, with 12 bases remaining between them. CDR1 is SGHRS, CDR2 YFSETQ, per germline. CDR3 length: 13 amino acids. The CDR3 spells CASSGGTNYEQYF. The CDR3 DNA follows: TGCGCCAGCAGCGGAGGGACGAATTACGAGCAGTACTTC. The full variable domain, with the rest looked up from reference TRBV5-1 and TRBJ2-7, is KAGVTQTPRYLIKTRGQQVTLSCSPISGHRSVSWYQQTPGQGLQFLFEYFSETQRNKGNFPGRFSGRQFSNSRSEMNVSTLELGDSALYLCASSGGTNYEQYFGPGTRLTVT.

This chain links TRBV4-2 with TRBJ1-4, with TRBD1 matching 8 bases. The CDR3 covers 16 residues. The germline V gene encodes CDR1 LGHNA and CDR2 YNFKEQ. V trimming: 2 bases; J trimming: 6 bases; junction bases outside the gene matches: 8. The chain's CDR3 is CASSQNPTGDDEKLFF. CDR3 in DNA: TGTGCCAGCAGCCAAAACCCGACAGGGGACGATGAAAAACTGTTTTTT.

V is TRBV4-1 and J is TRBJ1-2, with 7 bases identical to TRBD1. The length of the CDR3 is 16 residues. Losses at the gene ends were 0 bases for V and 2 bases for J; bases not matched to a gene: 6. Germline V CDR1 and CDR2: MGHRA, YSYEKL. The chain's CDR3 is CASSQDPGQENYGYTF. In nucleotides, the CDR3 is TGCGCCAGCAGCCAAGACCCCGGACAGGAAAACTATGGCTACACCTTC.

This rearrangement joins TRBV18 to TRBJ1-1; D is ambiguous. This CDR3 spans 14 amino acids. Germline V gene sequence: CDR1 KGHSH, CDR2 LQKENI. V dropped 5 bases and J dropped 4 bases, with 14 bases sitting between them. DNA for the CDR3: TGTGCCAGCTCAGCGCTGATGGATGCCACTGAAGCTTTCTTT. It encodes CASSALMDATEAFF.

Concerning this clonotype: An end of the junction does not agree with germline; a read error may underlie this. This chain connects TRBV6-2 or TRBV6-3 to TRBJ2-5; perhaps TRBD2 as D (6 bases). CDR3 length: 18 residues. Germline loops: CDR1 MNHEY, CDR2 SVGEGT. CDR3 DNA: TGTGCCAGCAGTTGGAGGAGGTCGGCGGGGAACGTACAAGAGACCAAGTACTTC. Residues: CASSWRRSAGNVQETKYF.

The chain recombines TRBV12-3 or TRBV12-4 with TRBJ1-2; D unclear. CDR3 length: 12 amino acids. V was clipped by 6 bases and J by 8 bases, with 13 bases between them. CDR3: CASSFAPVGYTF. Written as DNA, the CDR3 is TGTGCCAGCAGCTTCGCCCCAGTCGGCTACACCTTC.

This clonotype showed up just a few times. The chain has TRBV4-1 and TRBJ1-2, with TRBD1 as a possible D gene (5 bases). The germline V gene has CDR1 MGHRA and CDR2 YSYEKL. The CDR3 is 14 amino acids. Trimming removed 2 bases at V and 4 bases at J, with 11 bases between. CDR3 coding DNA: TGCGCCAGCAGCCAACAAGGGACGGGCTATGGCTACACCTTC. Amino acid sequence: CASSQQGTGYGYTF.

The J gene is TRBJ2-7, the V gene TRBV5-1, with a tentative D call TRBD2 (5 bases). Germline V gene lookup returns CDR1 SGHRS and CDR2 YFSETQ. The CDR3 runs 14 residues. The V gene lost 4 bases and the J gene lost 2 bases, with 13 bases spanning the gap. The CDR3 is CASSPTGDPYEQYV. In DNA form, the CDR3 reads TGCGCCAGCAGCCCCACCGGGGATCCCTACGAGCAGTACGTC.

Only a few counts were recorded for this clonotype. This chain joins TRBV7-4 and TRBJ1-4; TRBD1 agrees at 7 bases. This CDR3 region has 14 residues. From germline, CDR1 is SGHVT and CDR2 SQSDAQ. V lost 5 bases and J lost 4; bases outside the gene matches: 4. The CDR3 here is CASSHRGLNEKLFF. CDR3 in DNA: TGTGCCAGCAGCCACAGGGGCCTTAATGAAAAACTGTTTTTT.

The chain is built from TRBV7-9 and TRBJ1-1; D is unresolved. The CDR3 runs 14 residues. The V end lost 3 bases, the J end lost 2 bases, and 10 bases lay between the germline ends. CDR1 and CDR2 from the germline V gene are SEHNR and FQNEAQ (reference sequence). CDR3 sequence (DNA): TGTGCCAGCAGCTTTGGGCAGATAAACACTGAAGCTTTCTTT. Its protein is CASSFGQINTEAFF.

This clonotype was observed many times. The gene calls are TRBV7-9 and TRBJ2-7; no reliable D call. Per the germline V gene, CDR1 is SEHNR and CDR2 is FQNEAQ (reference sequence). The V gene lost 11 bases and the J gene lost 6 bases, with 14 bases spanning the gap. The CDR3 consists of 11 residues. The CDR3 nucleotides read TGTGCCTTTAGTAGTACGGTCGAGCAGTACTTC. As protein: CAFSSTVEQYF.

For the CDR3, the DNA is TGTGCCAGCAGCTTATATCCAGGAGGGCAACCCCTCCACTTT. Residues: CASSLYPGGQPLHF. The chain links TRBV7-9 to TRBJ1-6; no clear D gene. V gave up 2 bases and J gave up 12 bases, with 14 bases separating them. Germline V gene lookup returns CDR1 SEHNR and CDR2 FQNEAQ (reference sequence). The CDR3 has 14 residues.

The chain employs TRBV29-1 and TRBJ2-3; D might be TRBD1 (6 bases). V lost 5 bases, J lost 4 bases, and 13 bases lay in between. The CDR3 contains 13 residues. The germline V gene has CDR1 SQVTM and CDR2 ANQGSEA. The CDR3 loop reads CSVWGRGPDTQYF. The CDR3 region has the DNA TGCAGCGTTTGGGGCAGGGGTCCAGATACGCAGTATTTT.

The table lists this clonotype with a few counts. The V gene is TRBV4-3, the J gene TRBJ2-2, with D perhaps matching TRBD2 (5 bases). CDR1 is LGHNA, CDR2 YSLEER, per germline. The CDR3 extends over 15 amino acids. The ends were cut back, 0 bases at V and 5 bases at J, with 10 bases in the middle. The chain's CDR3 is CASSQEGRTTGELFF. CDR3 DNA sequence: TGCGCCAGCAGCCAAGAGGGCAGGACTACCGGGGAGCTGTTTTTT.

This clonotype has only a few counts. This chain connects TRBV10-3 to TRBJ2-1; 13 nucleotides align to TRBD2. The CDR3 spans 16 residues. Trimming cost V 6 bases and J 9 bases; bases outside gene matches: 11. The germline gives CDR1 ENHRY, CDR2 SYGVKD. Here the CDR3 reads CAISNPPTSGGFEQFF. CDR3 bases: TGTGCCATCAGCAACCCACCGACTAGCGGGGGGTTTGAGCAGTTCTTC.

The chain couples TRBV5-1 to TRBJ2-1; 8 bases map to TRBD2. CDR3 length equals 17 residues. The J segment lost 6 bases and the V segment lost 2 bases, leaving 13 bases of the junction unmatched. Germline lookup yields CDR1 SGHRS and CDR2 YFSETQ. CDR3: CASSLDLSGALPNEQFF. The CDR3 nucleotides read TGCGCCAGCAGCTTAGATCTTAGCGGGGCACTCCCCAATGAGCAGTTCTTC.

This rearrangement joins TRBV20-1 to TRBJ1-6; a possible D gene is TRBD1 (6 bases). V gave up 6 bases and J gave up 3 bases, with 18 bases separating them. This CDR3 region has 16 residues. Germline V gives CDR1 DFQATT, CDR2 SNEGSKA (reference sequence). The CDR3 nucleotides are TGCAGTGCGCAAGCAGGGGCGGGCCTCTATAATTCACCCCTCCACTTT. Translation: CSAQAGAGLYNSPLHF.

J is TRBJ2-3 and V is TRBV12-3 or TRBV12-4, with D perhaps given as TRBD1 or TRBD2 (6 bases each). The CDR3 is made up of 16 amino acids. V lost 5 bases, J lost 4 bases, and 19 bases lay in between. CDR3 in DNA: TGTGCCAGCAGTGGTCGTGGGGGGCGCGTCGCAGATACGCAGTATTTT. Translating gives CASSGRGGRVADTQYF.

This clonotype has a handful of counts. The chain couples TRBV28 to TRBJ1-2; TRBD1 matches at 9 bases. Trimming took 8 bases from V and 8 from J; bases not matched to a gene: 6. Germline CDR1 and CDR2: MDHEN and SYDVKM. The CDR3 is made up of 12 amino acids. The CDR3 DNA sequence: TGTGCCAGCTCGGACAGGGGTTACGGCTACACCTTC. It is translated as CASSDRGYGYTF.

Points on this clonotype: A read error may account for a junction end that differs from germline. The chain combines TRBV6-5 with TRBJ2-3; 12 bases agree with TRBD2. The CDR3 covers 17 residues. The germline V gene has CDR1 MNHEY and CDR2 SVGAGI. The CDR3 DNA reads TGTGCCAGCGGTCGGGGTTCTAGCGGGGGGGCCCCAGAAACGCAGTATTTT. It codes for CASGRGSSGGAPETQYF.

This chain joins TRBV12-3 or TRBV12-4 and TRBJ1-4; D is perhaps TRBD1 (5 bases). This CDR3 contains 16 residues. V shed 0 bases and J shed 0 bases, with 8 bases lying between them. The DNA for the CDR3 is TGTGCCAGCAGTTTAGCGACAGCTGCAACTAATGAAAAACTGTTTTTT. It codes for CASSLATAATNEKLFF.

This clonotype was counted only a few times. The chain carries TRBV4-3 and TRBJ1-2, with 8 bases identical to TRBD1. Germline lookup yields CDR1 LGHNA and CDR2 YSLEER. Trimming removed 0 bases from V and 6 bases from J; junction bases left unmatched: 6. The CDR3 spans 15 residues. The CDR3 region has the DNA TGCGCCAGCAGCCAAGAAGGTCGGACAGGGAATGGCTACACCTTC. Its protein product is CASSQEGRTGNGYTF.